One sample yielded the 5 T cell receptor beta chains listed below, sequenced in a study of T cells in narcolepsy. TCRdb's table, derived via immunoSEQ multiplex PCR, lists solely in-frame clones and lacks some. The table includes roughly 35,000 clones, over 80% detected once. Specimen: memory (CD45RA-) CD4+ T cells from blood. The receptor source for this set is a human donor in good health.

V is TRBV7-2 and J is TRBJ1-1; D ambiguous. The ends were cut back, 4 bases at V and 6 bases at J, with 18 bases in the middle. The CDR3 is 15 amino acids. Germline V lookup: CDR1 SGHTA, CDR2 FQGNSA. The CDR3 protein is CASSSILARDAEAFF. The CDR3 region has the DNA TGTGCCAGCAGCTCGATCCTCGCAAGGGATGCTGAAGCTTTCTTT.

In nucleotides, the CDR3 is TGTGCCAGCAGGAGGGCGGATTCCTACGAGCAGTACTTC. Residues: CASRRADSYEQYF. The chain links TRBV25-1 to TRBJ2-7, with a weak D call TRBD2 (5 bases). Germline CDR1 and CDR2: MGHDK and SYGVNS. This CDR3 spans 13 amino acids. The germline V and J ends were trimmed by 6 bases and 1 base, with 10 bases remaining between them.

This rearrangement joins TRBV9 to TRBJ2-3, with a possible D match to TRBD2 (5 bases). Per the germline V gene, CDR1 is SGDLS and CDR2 is YYNGEE. The CDR3 is 14 amino acids. V lost 0 bases, J lost 5 bases, and 10 bases lay in between. CDR3 DNA sequence: TGTGCCAGCAGCGTAGGTTCGGGGTTAGATACGCAGTATTTT. This gives the protein CASSVGSGLDTQYF.

The chain combines TRBV18 with TRBJ2-7; D not certain. V was pared by 0 bases and J by 1 base, with 7 bases between. The CDR3 is made up of 14 amino acids. CDR1 is KGHSH, CDR2 LQKENI, per germline. In DNA form, the CDR3 reads TGTGCCAGCTCACCACCTGACAAATCCTACGAGCAGTACTTC. Residues: CASSPPDKSYEQYF.

The gene calls are TRBV6-1 and TRBJ1-6; TRBD1 might be the D (5 bases). Germline V gene data show CDR1 as MNHNS and CDR2 as SASEGT. This CDR3 region has 14 residues. The ends were cut back, 6 bases at V and 9 bases at J, with 15 bases in the middle. The CDR3 DNA sequence: TGTGCCAGCAGCAGGACTTTTGGGGGTTCACCCCTCCACTTT. Protein: CASSRTFGGSPLHF.